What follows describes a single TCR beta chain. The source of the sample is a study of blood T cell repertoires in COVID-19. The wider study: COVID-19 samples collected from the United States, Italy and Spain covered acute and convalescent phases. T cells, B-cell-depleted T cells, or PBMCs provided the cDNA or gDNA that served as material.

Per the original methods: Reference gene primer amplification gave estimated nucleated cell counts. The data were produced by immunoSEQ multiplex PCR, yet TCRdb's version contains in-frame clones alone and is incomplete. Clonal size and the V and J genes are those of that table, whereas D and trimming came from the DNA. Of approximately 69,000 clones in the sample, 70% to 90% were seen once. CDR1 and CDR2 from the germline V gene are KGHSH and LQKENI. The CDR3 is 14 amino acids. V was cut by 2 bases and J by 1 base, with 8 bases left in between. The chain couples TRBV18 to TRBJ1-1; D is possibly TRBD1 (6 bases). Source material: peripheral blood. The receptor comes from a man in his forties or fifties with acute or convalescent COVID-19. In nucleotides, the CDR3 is TGTGCCAGCTCACCAAAGGGACAGAACACTGAAGCTTTCTTT. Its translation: CASSPKGQNTEAFF.